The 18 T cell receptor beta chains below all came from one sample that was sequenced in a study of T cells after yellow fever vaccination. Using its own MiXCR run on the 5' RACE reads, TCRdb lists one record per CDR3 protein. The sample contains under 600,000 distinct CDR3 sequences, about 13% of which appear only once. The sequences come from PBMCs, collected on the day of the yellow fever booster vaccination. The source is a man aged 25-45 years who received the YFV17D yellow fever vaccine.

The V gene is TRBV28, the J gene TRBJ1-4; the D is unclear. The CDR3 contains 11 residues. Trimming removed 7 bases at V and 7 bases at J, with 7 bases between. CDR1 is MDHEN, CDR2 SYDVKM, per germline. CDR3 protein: CASIEGEKLFF. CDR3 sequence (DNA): TGTGCCAGCATCGAAGGTGAAAAACTGTTTTTT.

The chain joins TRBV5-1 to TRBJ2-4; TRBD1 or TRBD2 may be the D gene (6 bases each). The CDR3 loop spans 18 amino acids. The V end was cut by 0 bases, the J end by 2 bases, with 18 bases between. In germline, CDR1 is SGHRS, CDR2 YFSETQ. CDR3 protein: CASSLGGRPGAPKNIQYF. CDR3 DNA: TGCGCCAGCAGCTTGGGTGGCAGGCCGGGGGCGCCCAAAAACATTCAGTACTTC. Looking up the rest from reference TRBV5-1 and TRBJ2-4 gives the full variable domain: KAGVTQTPRYLIKTRGQQVTLSCSPISGHRSVSWYQQTPGQGLQFLFEYFSETQRNKGNFPGRFSGRQFSNSRSEMNVSTLELGDSALYLCASSLGGRPGAPKNIQYFGAGTRLSVL.

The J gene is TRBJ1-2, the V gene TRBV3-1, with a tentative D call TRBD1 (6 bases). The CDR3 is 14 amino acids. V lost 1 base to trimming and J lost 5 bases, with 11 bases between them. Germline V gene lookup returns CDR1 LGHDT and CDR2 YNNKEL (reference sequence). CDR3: CASSQGGGLYGYTF. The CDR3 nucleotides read TGTGCCAGCAGCCAAGGAGGGGGATTATATGGCTACACCTTC.

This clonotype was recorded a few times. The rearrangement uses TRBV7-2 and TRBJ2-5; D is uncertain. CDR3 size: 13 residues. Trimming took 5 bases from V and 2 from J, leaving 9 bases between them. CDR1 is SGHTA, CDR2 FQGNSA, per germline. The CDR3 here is CASSPSVQETQYF. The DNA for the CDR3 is TGTGCCAGCAGCCCCTCCGTACAAGAGACCCAGTACTTC.

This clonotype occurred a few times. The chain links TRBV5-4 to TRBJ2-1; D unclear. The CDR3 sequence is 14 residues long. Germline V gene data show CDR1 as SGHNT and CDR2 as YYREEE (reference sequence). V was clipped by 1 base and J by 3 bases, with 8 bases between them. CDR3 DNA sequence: TGTGCCAGCAGCTTGCGGGCAGGCTACAATGAGCAGTTCTTC. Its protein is CASSLRAGYNEQFF.

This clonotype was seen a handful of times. This CDR3 reads CASSPLSSTNEKLFF. The CDR3 coding sequence is TGTGCCAGCTCACCACTTTCATCAACTAATGAAAAACTGTTTTTT. The V and J genes are TRBV18 and TRBJ1-4, with D unresolved. CDR3 length equals 15 residues. The germline gives CDR1 KGHSH, CDR2 LQKENI. V shed 1 base and J shed 0 bases, with 6 bases lying between them.

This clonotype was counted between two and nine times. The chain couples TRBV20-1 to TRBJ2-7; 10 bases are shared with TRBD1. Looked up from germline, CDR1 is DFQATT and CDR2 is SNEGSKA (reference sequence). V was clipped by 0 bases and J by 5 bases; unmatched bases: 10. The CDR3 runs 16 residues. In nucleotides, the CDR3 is TGCAGTGCTAGAGACCTTCACGGGACAGGGGACGACGAGCAGTACTTC. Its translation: CSARDLHGTGDDEQYF.

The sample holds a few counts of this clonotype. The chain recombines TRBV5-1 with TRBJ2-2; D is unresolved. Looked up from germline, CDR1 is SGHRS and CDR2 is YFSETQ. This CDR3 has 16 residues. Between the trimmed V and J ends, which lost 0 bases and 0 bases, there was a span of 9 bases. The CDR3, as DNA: TGCGCCAGCAGCTTGGGCGCGGCCGCGAACACCGGGGAGCTGTTTTTT. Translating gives CASSLGAAANTGELFF.

For the CDR3, the DNA is TGTGCCAGCAGTTTCAAGGACCTGGGTGCAAATAATGAGCAGTTCTTC. It translates to CASSFKDLGANNEQFF. The chain couples TRBV27 to TRBJ2-1, with D uncertain. This CDR3 comprises 16 residues. V lost 3 bases to trimming and J lost 7 bases, with 19 bases between them. The germline V gene encodes CDR1 MNHEY and CDR2 SMNVEV (reference sequence).

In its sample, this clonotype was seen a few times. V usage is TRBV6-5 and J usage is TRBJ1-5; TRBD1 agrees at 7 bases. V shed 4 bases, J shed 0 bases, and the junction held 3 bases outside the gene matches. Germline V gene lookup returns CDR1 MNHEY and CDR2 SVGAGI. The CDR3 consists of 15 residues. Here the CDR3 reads CASSWDRNSNQPQHF. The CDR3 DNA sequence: TGTGCCAGCAGTTGGGACAGAAATAGCAATCAGCCCCAGCATTTT.

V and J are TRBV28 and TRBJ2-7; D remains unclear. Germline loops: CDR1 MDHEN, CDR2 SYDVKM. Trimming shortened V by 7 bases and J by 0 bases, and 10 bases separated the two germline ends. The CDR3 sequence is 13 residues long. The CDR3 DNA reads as TGTGCCAGCACCATGCAGAGCTCCTACGAGCAGTACTTC. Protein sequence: CASTMQSSYEQYF.

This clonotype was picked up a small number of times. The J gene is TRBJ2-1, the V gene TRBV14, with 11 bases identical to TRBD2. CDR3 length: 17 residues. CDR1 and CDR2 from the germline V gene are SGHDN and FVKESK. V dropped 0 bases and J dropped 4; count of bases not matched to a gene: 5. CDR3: CASSQDPSGRLYNEQFF. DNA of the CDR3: TGTGCCAGCAGCCAAGATCCTAGCGGGAGGCTTTACAATGAGCAGTTCTTC.

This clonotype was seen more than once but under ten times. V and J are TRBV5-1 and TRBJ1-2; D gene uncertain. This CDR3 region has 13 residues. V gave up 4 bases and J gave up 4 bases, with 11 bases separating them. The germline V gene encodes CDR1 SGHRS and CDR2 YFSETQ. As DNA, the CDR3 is TGCGCCAGCAGCGGTGGACTGGGCTATGGCTACACCTTC. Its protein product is CASSGGLGYGYTF. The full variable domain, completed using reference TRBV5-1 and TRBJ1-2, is KAGVTQTPRYLIKTRGQQVTLSCSPISGHRSVSWYQQTPGQGLQFLFEYFSETQRNKGNFPGRFSGRQFSNSRSEMNVSTLELGDSALYLCASSGGLGYGYTFGSGTRLTVV.

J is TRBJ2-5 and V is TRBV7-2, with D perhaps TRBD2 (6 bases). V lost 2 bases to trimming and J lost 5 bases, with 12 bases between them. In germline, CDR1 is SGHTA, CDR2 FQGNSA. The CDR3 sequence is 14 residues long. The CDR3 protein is CASSLWGVGETQYF. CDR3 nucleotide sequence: TGTGCCAGCAGCTTATGGGGGGTGGGGGAGACCCAGTACTTC.

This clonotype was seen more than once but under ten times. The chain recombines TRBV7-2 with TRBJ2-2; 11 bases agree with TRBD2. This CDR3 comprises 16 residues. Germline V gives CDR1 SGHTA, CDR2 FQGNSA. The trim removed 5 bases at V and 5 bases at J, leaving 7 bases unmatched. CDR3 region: CASSPLAGVKTGELFF. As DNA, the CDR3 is TGTGCCAGCAGCCCACTAGCGGGGGTTAAAACCGGGGAGCTGTTTTTT.

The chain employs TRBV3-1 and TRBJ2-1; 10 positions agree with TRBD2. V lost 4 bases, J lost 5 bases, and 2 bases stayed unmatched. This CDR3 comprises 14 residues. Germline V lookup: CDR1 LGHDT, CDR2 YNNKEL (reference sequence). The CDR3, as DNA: TGTGCCAGCAGCCTACTAGCGGGGAACAATGAGCAGTTCTTC. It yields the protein CASSLLAGNNEQFF.

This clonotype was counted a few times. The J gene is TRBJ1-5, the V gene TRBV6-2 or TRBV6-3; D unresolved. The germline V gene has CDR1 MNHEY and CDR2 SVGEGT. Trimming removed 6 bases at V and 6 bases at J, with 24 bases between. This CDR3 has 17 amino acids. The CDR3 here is CASSYPPLAVRPQPQHF. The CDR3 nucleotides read TGTGCCAGCAGCTACCCCCCCCTAGCAGTGCGTCCTCAGCCCCAGCATTTT.

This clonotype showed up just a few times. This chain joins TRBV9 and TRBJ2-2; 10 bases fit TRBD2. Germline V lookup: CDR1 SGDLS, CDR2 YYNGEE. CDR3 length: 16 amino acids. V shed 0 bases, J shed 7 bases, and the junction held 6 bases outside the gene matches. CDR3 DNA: TGTGCCAGCAGCGTAGGAGCGGGAGGGCCTAGCGGGGAGCTGTTTTTT. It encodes CASSVGAGGPSGELFF.